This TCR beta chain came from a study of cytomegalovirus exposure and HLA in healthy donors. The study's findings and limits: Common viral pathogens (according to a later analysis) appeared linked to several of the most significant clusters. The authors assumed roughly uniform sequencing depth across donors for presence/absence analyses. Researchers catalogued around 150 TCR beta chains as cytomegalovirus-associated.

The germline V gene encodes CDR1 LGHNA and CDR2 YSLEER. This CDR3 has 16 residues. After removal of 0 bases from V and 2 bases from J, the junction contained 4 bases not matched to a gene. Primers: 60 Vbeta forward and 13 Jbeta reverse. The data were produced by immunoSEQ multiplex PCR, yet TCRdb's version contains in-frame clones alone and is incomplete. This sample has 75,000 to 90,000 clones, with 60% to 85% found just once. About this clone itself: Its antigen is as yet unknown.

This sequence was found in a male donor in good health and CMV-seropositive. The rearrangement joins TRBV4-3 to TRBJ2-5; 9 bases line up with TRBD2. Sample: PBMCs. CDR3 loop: CASSQDLLAGQETQYF. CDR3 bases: TGCGCCAGCAGCCAAGATCTTCTAGCGGGGCAAGAGACCCAGTACTTC.